The 5 T cell receptor beta chains in this list originate from one sample, sequenced in a study of T-cell reconstitution after alpha-beta-depleted transplantation in children. Unique molecular identifiers were incorporated when the TCRbeta library was constructed. One entry per CDR3 protein, called by TCRdb with MiXCR from the PCR reads. The sample shows about 610,000 distinct CDR3 sequences, over 20% of them seen only once. Material: PBMCs, obtained before TCRalphabeta/CD19-depleted stem cell transplant. The receptors shown here come from a boy in the first two years of life with Wiskott-Aldrich syndrome, due to receive a stem cell transplant.

The CDR3 DNA reads as TGCGCCAGCAGCCAAGATTTATACGTCGAGCAGTACTTC. Translated, it gives CASSQDLYVEQYF. This chain uses TRBV4-1 with TRBJ2-7; D unclear. The ends were cut back, 0 bases at V and 6 bases at J, with 9 bases in the middle. This CDR3 contains 13 residues. Germline V CDR1 and CDR2: MGHRA, YSYEKL.

This clonotype was seen only a few times. The chain recombines TRBV7-2 with TRBJ2-3; perhaps D is TRBD1 or TRBD2 (6 bases each). This CDR3 region has 15 residues. Trimming took 0 bases from V and 4 from J, leaving 11 bases between them. CDR1 is SGHTA and CDR2 is FQGNSA in the germline V gene. The CDR3 nucleotides are TGTGCCAGCAGCTTAGCCGGGGGCTTGGCAGATACGCAGTATTTT. Residues: CASSLAGGLADTQYF.

This clonotype has a handful of counts. V usage is TRBV5-5 and J usage is TRBJ2-7; 16 bases align to TRBD2. Unmatched junction bases numbered 7, after V lost 0 bases and J lost 4 bases. CDR1 and CDR2 (germline): SGHKS, YYEKEE (reference sequence). The CDR3 has 18 residues. As DNA, the CDR3 is TGTGCCAGCAGCTTGGGGGCGGGACTAGCGGGAGGGCCTTACGAGCAGTACTTC. Translated, it gives CASSLGAGLAGGPYEQYF. Full variable domain (rest looked up from reference TRBV5-5 and TRBJ2-7): DAGVTQSPTHLIKTRGQQVTLRCSPISGHKSVSWYQQVLGQGPQFIFQYYEKEERGRGNFPDRFSARQFPNYSSELNVNALLLGDSALYLCASSLGAGLAGGPYEQYFGPGTRLTVT.

V is TRBV20-1 and J is TRBJ2-5; D is possibly TRBD1 (6 bases). Deletions cut 6 bases from V and 1 base from J, with 12 bases between. Germline CDR1 and CDR2: DFQATT and SNEGSKA (reference sequence). This CDR3 contains 13 residues. This CDR3 reads CSASQGLQETQYF. The CDR3 DNA reads as TGCAGTGCCAGTCAGGGGCTCCAAGAGACCCAGTACTTC.

V is TRBV12-3 or TRBV12-4 and J is TRBJ1-2; a weak D match, TRBD1 (6 bases). The CDR3 is made up of 14 amino acids. Trimming took off 2 bases at V and 4 bases at J, with 11 bases between the two ends. The CDR3 loop is CASSLSRTAYGYTF. For the CDR3, the DNA is TGTGCCAGCAGTTTAAGCAGGACAGCCTATGGCTACACCTTC.